The 3 T cell receptor beta chains given below trace back to one sample, sequenced in a study of OX40 agonist ivuxolimab in advanced cancers. Profiling relied on immunoSEQ multiplex PCR, and the TCRdb table lists in-frame clones only, not all of them. This table has tens of thousands of clones, 70% to 90% appearing once. Specimen: CD4+ or CD8+ T cells sorted from blood, collected in a trial of the OX40 agonist ivuxolimab. All receptors come from an adult with an advanced solid tumor such as melanoma, head and neck, liver or kidney cancer.

The gene calls are TRBV11-2 and TRBJ2-3, with 8 bases identical to TRBD1. With 5 bases clipped from V and 9 bases from J, the junction kept 7 bases outside the gene matches. In germline, CDR1 is SGHAT, CDR2 FQNNGV. This CDR3 comprises 13 residues. CDR3 coding DNA: TGTGCCAGCAGCCCGGACAGGGAAGGCACGCAGTATTTT. Translation gives CASSPDREGTQYF.

V usage is TRBV5-1 and J usage is TRBJ2-7; D is ambiguous. The ends were cut back, 1 base at V and 3 bases at J, with 8 bases in the middle. Germline-derived CDR1 and CDR2 are SGHRS and YFSETQ. This CDR3 spans 13 amino acids. CDR3 sequence reads: CASSLQDRYEQYF. In nucleotides, the CDR3 is TGCGCCAGCAGCTTGCAGGACCGCTACGAGCAGTACTTC.

This chain uses TRBV28 with TRBJ1-5, with D perhaps matching TRBD1 (6 bases). The ends were cut back, 5 bases at V and 0 bases at J, with 14 bases in the middle. Germline CDR1 is MDHEN and CDR2 is SYDVKM. CDR3 size: 16 residues. The CDR3 sequence is CASSQPGTTSNQPQHF. The CDR3 nucleotides are TGTGCCAGCAGTCAACCCGGGACAACTAGCAATCAGCCCCAGCATTTT.